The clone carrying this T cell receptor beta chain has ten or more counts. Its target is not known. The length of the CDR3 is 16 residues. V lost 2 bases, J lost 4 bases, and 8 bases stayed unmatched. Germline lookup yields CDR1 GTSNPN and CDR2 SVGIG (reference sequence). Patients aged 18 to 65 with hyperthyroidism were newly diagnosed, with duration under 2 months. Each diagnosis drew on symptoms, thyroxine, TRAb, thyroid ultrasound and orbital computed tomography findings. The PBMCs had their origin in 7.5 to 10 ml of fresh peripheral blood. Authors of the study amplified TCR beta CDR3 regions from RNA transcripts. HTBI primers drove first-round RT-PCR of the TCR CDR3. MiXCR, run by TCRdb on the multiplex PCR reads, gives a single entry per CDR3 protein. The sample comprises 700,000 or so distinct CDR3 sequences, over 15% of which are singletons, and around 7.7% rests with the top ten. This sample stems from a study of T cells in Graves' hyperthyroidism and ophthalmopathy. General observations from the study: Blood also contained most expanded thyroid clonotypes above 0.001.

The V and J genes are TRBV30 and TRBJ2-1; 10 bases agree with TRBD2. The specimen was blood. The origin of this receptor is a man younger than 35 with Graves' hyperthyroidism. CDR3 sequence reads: CAWSSLTSGRYNEQFF. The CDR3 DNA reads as TGTGCCTGGAGTTCTCTGACTAGCGGGCGTTACAATGAGCAGTTCTTC. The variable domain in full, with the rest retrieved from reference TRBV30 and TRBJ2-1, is SQTIHQWPATLVQPVGSPLSLECTVEGTSNPNLYWYRQAAGRGLQLLFYSVGIGQISSEVPQNLSASRPQDRQFILSSKKLLLSDSGFYLCAWSSLTSGRYNEQFFGPGTRLTVL.